This T cell receptor (beta chain) was observed in a study of T cells expressing NK-cell markers. TCRdb reprocessed the 5' RACE reads, with one entry per CDR3 protein and no DNA. This table lists over 120,000 distinct CDR3 sequences. Concerning this clonotype: Its specificity is not known.

Points from the study as a whole: The study found these clonotypes also leading the CD3+CD56-NKG2C+ fraction in a few donors.

Material for sequencing was blood T cells: a sorted CD56 or NKG2C T cell subset, CD4+ or CD8+ T cells, or bulk PBMC T cells (not recorded which). This receptor was taken from a man aged 18 to 30 in good health.

The CDR3 reads CASSEALQLSLAKNIQYF. This chain joins TRBV5-5 and TRBJ2-4. CDR1 and CDR2 from the germline V gene are SGHKS and YYEKEE (reference sequence). The CDR3 spans 18 residues.